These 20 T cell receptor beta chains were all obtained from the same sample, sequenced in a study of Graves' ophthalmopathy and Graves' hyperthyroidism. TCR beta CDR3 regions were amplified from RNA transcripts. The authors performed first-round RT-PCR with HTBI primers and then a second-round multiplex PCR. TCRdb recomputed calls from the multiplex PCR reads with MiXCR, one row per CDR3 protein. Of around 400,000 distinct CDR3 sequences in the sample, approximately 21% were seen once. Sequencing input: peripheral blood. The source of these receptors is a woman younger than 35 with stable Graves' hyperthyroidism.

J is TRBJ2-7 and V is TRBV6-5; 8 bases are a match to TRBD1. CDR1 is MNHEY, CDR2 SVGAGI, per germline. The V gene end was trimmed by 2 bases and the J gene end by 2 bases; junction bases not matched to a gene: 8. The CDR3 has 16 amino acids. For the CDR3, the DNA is TGTGCCAGCAGTTACGAGGCAGGGGGCGTCGCCTACGAGCAGTACGTC. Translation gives CASSYEAGGVAYEQYV.

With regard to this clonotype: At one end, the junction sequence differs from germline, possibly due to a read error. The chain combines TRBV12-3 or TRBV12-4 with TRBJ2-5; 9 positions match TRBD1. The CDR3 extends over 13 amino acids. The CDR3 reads CVSSGQGKETRYF. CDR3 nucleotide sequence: TGTGTCAGCAGTGGACAGGGGAAGGAGACCCGGTACTTC.

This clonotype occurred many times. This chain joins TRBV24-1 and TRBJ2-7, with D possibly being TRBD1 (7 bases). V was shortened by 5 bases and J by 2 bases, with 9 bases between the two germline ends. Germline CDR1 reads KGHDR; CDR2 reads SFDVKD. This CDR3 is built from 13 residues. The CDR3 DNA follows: TGTGCCACCAGTGCAGGGGGGACCTACGAGCAGTACTTC. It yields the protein CATSAGGTYEQYF.

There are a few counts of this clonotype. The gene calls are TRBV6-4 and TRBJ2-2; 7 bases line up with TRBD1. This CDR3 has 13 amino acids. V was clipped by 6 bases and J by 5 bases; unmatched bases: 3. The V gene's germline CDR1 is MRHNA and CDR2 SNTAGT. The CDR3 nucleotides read TGTGCCAGCAGAACAGGGGTGACCGGGGAGCTGTTTTTT. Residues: CASRTGVTGELFF.

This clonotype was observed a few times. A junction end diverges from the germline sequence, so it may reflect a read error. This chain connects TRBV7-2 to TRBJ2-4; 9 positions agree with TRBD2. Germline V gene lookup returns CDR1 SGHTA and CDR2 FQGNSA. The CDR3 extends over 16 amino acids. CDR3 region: CASSLEAGGAKNIKYF. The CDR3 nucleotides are TGTGCCAGCAGCTTAGAGGCGGGAGGGGCCAAAAACATTAAGTACTTC.

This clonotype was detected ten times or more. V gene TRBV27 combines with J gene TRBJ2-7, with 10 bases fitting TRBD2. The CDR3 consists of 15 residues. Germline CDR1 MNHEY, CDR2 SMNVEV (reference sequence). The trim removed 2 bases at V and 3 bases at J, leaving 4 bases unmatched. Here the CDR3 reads CASSLTAGGSYEQYF. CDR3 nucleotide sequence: TGTGCCAGCAGTTTAACAGCGGGAGGGAGCTACGAGCAGTACTTC.

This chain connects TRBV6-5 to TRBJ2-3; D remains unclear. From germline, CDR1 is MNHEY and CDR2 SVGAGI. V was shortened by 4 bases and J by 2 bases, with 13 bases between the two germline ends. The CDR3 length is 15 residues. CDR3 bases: TGTGCCAGCAGTTCGGCCCAGCGTCTCACAGATACGCAGTATTTT. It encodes CASSSAQRLTDTQYF.

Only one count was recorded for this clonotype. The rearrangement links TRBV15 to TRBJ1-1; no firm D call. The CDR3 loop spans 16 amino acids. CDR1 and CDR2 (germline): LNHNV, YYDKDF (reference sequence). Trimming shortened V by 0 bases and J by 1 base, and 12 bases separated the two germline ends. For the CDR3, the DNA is TGTGCCACCAGCAGAGATAATGGGCCGTCGAACACTGAAGCTTTCTTT. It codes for CATSRDNGPSNTEAFF.

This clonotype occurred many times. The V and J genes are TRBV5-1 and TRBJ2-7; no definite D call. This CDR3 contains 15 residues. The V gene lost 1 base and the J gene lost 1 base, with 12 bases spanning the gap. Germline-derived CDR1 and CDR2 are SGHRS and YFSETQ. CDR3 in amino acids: CASSLFWQESYEQYF. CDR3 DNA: TGCGCCAGCAGCTTGTTTTGGCAAGAGTCCTACGAGCAGTACTTC.

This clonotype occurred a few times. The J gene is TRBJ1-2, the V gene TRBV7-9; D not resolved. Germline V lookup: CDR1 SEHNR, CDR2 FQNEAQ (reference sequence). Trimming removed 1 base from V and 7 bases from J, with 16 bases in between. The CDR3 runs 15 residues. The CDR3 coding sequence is TGTGCCAGCAGCTTAGGAACCGGGAGGTGTTGTGGCTACACCTTC. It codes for CASSLGTGRCCGYTF. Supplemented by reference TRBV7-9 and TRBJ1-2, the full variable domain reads DTGVSQNPRHKITKRGQNVTFRCDPISEHNRLYWYRQTLGQGPEFLTYFQNEAQLEKSRLLSDRFSAERPKGSFSTLEIQRTEQGDSAMYLCASSLGTGRCCGYTFGSGTRLTVV.

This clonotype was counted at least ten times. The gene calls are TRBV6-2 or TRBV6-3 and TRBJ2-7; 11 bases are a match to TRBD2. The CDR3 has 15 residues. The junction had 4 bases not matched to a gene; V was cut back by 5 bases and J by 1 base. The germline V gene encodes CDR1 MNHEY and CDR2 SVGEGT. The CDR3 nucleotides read TGTGCCAGCAGTGGCGGGACTAGCGGATCCTACGAGCAGTACTTC. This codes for CASSGGTSGSYEQYF.

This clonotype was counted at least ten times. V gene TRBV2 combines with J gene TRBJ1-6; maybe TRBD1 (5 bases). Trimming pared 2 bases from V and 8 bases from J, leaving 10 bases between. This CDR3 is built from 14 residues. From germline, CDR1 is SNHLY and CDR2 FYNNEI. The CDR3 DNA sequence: TGTGCCAGCAGTGAACAGGGACTGGATTCACCCCTCCACTTT. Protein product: CASSEQGLDSPLHF.

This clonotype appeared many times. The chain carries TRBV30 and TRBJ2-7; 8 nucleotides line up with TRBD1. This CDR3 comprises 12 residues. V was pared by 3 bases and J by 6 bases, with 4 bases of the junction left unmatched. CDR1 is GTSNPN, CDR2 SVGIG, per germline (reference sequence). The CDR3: CAWRLTGAEQYF. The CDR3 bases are TGTGCCTGGAGGTTGACAGGGGCCGAGCAGTACTTC.

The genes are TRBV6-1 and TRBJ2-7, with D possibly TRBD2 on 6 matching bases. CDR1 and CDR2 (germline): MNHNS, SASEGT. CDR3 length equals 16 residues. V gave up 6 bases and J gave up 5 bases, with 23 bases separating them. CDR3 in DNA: TGTGCCAGCAGGCTAGCCTACCGGAGGGCTGCTGACGAGCAGTACTTC. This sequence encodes CASRLAYRRAADEQYF.

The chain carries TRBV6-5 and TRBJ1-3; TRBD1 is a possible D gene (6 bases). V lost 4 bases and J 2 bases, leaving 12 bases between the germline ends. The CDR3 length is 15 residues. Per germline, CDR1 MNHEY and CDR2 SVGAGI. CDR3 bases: TGTGCCAGCAGTTTACAGGGTCATACTGGAAACACCATATATTTT. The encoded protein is CASSLQGHTGNTIYF.

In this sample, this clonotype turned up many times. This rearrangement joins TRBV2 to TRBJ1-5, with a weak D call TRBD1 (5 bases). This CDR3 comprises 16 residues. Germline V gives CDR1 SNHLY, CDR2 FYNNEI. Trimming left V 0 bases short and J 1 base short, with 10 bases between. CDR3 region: CASSEAPNRSNQPQHF. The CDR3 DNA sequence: TGTGCCAGCAGTGAAGCCCCGAACAGGAGCAATCAGCCCCAGCATTTT.

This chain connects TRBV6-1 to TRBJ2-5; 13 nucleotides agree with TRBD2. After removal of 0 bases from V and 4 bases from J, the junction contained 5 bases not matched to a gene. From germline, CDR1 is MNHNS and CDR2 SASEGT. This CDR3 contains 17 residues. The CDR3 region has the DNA TGTGCCAGCAGTGAAGCGAGACTAGCGGGAGGTGGAGAGACCCAGTACTTC. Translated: CASSEARLAGGGETQYF.

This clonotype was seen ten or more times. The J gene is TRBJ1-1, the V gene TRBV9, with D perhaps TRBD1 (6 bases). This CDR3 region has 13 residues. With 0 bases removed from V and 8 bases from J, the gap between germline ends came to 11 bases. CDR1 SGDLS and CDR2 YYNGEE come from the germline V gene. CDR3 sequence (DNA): TGTGCCAGCAGCGTAGATCAGGGGACCGAAGCTTTCTTT. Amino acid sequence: CASSVDQGTEAFF.

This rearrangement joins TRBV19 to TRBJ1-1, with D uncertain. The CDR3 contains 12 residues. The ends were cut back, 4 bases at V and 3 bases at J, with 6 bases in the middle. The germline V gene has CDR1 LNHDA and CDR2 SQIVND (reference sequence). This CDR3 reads CASSNLYTEAFF. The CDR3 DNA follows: TGTGCCAGTAGTAACTTGTACACTGAAGCTTTCTTT.

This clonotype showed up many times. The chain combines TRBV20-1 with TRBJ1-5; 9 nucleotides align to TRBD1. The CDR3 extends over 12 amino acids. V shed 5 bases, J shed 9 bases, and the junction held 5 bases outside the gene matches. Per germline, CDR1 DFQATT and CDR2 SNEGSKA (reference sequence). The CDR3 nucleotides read TGCAGTGCTTGGGGACAGGGAAGGCCCCAGCATTTT. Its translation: CSAWGQGRPQHF.